The rows below give T cell receptor beta chains drawn from one sample of a study of T cells expressing NK-cell markers. After re-calling the 5' RACE reads, TCRdb lists one entry per CDR3 protein, DNA absent. Its clone listing holds 550,000 or so distinct CDR3 sequences. Sequenced: blood T cells: a sorted CD56 or NKG2C T cell subset, CD4+ or CD8+ T cells, or bulk PBMC T cells (not recorded which). These receptors originate from a man between 18 and 29 years old in good health. CDR3s include the opening cysteine and the closing phenylalanine or tryptophan.

v_call	j_call	cdr3_aa
TRBV15	TRBJ1-1	CATSRDLGTPGAFF
TRBV5-6	TRBJ2-1	CASSLTWEGLDEQFF
TRBV6-4	TRBJ2-7	CASSGPYEQYF
TRBV6-1	TRBJ2-2	CASSEEVGDTGELFF
TRBV5-1	TRBJ2-1	CASSLFRRSSGRDNEQFF
TRBV24-1	TRBJ2-1	CATSDPLFRNEQFF
TRBV20-1	TRBJ1-5	CSAMWGGSNQPQHF
TRBV4-2	TRBJ2-5	CASSQEPGLAGAEETQYF
TRBV30	TRBJ1-1	CAWSGARATEAFF
TRBV12-3/TRBV12-4	TRBJ1-2	CASTEGQSYTF
TRBV6-1	TRBJ2-3	CASNLGLRTDTQYF
TRBV5-5	TRBJ1-5	CASSLAVFKGPGRQPQHF
TRBV6-5	TRBJ2-7	CASSRDRGSEQYF
TRBV29-1	TRBJ1-5	CSAQDTNQPQHF
TRBV7-8	TRBJ2-1	CASSSPQYLNNEQFF
TRBV7-2	TRBJ2-1	CASSSSGIYNEQFF
TRBV12-3/TRBV12-4	TRBJ1-1	CASTSGGAATEAFF
TRBV29-1	TRBJ2-4	CSVKPTQGPMAKNIQYF
TRBV20-1	TRBJ2-3	CSAKREGPRTDTQYF
TRBV12-3/TRBV12-4	TRBJ2-1	CASSLGLGTSGRAGQFF
TRBV18	TRBJ2-2	CASSTDTGTNTGELFF
TRBV9	TRBJ2-1	CASSAPGTNPLGEQFF
TRBV20-1	TRBJ2-5	CSARGGTGKETQYF
TRBV6-5	TRBJ1-2	CASSYASPGSASGGGSYTF
TRBV7-6	TRBJ2-7	CASSSGLAGGNYEQYF
TRBV20-1	TRBJ2-5	CSASSLAGVQETQYF
TRBV10-3	TRBJ2-7	CAISELDAYEQYF
TRBV12-3/TRBV12-4	TRBJ2-5	CASTVTVEGSEKTQYF
TRBV4-1	TRBJ2-1	CASSQDPGLAGGGWENEQFF
TRBV5-1	TRBJ2-1	CASSLTPLAGENEQFF
TRBV28	TRBJ2-7	CASSSTGESAYEQYF
TRBV2	TRBJ2-7	CASSEAGGSSYEQYF
TRBV6-1	TRBJ2-3	CASKRQITDTQYF
TRBV13	TRBJ2-6	CASSLGQHSGANVLTF
TRBV27	TRBJ2-7	CASSPGTGGTEQYF
TRBV19	TRBJ2-3	CASSNRGISTDTQYF
TRBV3-1	TRBJ2-6	CASSHTGAGANVLTF
TRBV12-5	TRBJ2-5	CASRGVQETQYF
TRBV2	TRBJ2-5	CASSEGGETQYF
TRBV7-2	TRBJ1-1	CASRGTAPEAFF
TRBV4-1	TRBJ1-6	CASSAPGRRSPLHF
TRBV24-1	TRBJ2-1	CATSDPVTREQFF
TRBV12-3/TRBV12-4	TRBJ2-3	CASSYGGTPDTQYF
TRBV12-3/TRBV12-4	TRBJ2-5	CASRGTSGSTETQYF
TRBV20-1	TRBJ1-1	CSARRGQPNTEAFF
TRBV28	TRBJ2-2	CASSFGRGDTGELFF
TRBV4-1	TRBJ2-1	CASSQAVGFYNEQFF
TRBV12-3/TRBV12-4	TRBJ1-5	CASSFSPGLGNQPQHF
TRBV9	TRBJ1-1	CASSVGQGRAFF
TRBV11-2	TRBJ2-3	CASSLTPGFPQPTDTQYF
TRBV12-3/TRBV12-4	TRBJ1-2	CASSEFKGGGDTF
TRBV3-1	TRBJ2-2	CASSQIGGTGGTGELFF
TRBV12-3/TRBV12-4	TRBJ2-7	CASSFWGQGSYEQYF
TRBV12-5	TRBJ1-1	CASGLIQGAVGNTEAFF
TRBV7-6	TRBJ2-5	CASSLGSSGTMETQYF
TRBV12-3/TRBV12-4	TRBJ1-4	CASSLWGGNEKLFF
TRBV5-1	TRBJ2-6	CASSSHLAGRNTGANVLTF
TRBV2	TRBJ2-3	CASSHTSLAGARTDTQYF
TRBV11-2	TRBJ1-3	CASSRGWDTVSSGNTIYF